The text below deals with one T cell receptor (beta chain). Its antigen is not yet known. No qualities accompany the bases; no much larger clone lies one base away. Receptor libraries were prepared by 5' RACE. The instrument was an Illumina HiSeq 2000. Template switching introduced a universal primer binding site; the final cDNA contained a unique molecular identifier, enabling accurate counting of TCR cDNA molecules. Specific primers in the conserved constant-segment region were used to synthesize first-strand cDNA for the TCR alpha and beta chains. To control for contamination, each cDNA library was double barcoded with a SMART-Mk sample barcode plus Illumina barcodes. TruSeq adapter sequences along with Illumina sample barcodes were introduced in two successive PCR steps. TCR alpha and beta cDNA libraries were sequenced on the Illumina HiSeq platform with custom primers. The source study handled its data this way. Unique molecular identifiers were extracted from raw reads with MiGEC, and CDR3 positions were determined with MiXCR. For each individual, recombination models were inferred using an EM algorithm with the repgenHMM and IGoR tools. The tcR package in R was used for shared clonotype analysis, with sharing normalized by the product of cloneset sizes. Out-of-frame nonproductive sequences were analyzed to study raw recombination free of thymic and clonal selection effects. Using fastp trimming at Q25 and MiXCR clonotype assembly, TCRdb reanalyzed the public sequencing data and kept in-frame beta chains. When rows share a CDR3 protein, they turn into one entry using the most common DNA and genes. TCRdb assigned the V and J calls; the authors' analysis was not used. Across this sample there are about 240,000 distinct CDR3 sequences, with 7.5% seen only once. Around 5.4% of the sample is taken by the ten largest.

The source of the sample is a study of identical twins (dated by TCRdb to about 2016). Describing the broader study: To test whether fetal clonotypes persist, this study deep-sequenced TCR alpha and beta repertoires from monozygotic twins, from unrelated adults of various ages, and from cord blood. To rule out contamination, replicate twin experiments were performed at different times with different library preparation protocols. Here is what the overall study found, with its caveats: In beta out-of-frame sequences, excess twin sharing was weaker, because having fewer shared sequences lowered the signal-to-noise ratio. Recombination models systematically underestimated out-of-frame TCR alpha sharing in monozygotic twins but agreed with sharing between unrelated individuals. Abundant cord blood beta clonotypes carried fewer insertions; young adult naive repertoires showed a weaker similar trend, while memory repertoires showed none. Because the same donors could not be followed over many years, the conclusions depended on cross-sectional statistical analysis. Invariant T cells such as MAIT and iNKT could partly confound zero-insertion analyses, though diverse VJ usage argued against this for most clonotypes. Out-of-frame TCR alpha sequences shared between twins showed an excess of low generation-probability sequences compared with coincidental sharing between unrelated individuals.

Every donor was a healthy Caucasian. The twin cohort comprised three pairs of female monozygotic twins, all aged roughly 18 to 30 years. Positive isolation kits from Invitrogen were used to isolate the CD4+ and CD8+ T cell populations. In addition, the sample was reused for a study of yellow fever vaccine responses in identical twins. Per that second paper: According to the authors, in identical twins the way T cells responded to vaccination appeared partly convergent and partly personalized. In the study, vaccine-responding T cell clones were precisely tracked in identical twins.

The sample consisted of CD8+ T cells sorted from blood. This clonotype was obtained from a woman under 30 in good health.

DNA sequence: TGCGCCAGCAGCTTGCACCCCAGGCCGGGAACCTACGAGCAGTACTTC. Translated, it gives CASSLHPRPGTYEQYF. The chain joins TRBV5-1 to TRBJ2-7; the D gene is perhaps TRBD2, on 5 matching bases. V is cut by 1 base and J by 2 bases, and the space between the germline ends is 16 bases. Per the germline V gene, SGHRS is the CDR1 and YFSETQ is the CDR2. Inclusive of the bounding cysteine and phenylalanine, the CDR3 is 16 residues long. The only DNA kept is the CDR3, 48 bases in frame from the first base.